This T cell receptor (beta chain) was recorded in a study of Graves' ophthalmopathy and Graves' hyperthyroidism. Beta-chain TCR CDR3 regions were amplified from RNA transcripts. Following a first-round RT-PCR that used HTBI primers, a second-round multiplex PCR was carried out. TCRdb analysed the multiplex PCR reads with MiXCR anew, one entry per CDR3 protein. The sample shows around 1,000,000 distinct CDR3 sequences, 35% to 45% of them seen only once. The CDR3 totals 15 residues. The V end was cut by 1 base, the J end by 2 bases, with 11 bases between. The germline V gene has CDR1 SGHVS and CDR2 FQNEAQ.

The chain combines TRBV7-8 with TRBJ2-5, with a tentative D call TRBD1 (6 bases). The TCR was taken from an adult man with Graves' hyperthyroidism. Sample: peripheral blood or thyroid tissue (not recorded which). The CDR3 spells CASSLVQGLQETQYF. CDR3 nucleotide sequence: TGTGCCAGCAGCTTAGTCCAGGGGCTTCAAGAGACCCAGTACTTC.